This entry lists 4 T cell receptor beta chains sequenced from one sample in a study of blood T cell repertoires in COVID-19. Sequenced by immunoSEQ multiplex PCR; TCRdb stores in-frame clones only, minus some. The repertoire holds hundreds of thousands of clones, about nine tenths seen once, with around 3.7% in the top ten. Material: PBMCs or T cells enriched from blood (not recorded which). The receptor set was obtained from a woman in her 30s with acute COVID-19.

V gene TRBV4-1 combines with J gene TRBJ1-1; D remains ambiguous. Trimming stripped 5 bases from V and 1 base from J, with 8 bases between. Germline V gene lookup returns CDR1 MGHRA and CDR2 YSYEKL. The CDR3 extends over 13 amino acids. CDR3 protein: CASSARGNTEAFF. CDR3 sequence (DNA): TGCGCCAGCAGCGCCCGGGGGAACACTGAAGCTTTCTTT.

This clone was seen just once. In nucleotides, the CDR3 is TGTGCCAGCAGCCGCTCCCGAAACAGGGATCATCAGCCCCAGCATTTT. It specifies CASSRSRNRDHQPQHF. This chain links TRBV3-1 (or the pseudogene TRBV3-2) with TRBJ1-5; a possible D gene is TRBD1 (6 bases). V was clipped by 4 bases and J by 5 bases, with 18 bases between them. The CDR3 has 16 residues. Germline V gene data show CDR1 as LGHDT and CDR2 as YNNKEL (reference sequence).

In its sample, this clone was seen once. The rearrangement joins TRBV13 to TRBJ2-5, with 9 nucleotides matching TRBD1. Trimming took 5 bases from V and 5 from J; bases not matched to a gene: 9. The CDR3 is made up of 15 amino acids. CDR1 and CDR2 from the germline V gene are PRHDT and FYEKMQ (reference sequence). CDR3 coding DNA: TGTGCCAGCAGCCCAGGGTTCACAGGGGGCGAGACCCAGTACTTC. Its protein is CASSPGFTGGETQYF.

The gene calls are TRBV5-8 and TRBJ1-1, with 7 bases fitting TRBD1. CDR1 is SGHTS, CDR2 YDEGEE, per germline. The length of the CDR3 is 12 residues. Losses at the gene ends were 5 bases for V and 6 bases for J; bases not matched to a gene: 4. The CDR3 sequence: CASRIQGPEAFF. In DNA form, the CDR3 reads TGTGCCAGCAGAATACAGGGGCCTGAAGCTTTCTTT.